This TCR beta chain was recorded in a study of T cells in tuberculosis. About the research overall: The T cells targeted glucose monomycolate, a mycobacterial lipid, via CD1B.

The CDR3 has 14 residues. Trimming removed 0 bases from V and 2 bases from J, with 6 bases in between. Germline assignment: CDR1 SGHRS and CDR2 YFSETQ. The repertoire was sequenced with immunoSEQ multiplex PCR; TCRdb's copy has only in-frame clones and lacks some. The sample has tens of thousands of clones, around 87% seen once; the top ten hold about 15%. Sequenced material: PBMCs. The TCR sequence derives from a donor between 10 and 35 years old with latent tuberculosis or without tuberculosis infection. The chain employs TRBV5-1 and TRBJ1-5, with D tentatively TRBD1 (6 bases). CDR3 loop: CASSLDRGNQPQHF. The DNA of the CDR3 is TGCGCCAGCAGCTTGGACAGGGGCAATCAGCCCCAGCATTTT.